This T cell receptor beta chain came from a study of T cells after yellow fever vaccination. Study-wide findings and caveats: Weaker overall was a secondary response that nonetheless peaked faster, on day 5 versus 15. From the bulk population, abundant clonotypes could contaminate and appear within FACS-sorted repertoires.

Many counts were recorded for this clonotype. Its antigen is unidentified. TCRdb re-derived calls from the 5' RACE reads in MiXCR, one entry per CDR3 protein. The repertoire has over 300,000 distinct CDR3 sequences, roughly 4.3% of them found once; the top ten carry around 23%. This receptor was identified in a man younger than 35 who received the YFV17D yellow fever vaccine. This material consisted of PBMCs, taken 5 days after the yellow fever booster vaccination.

The CDR3 DNA reads TGTGCCAGCAGCCCCGGGACAGGGAGCCGGAAAAACATTCAGTACTTC. Its translation: CASSPGTGSRKNIQYF. The V gene is TRBV6-5, the J gene TRBJ2-4, with 9 bases aligning to TRBD1. The CDR3 covers 16 residues. V was pared by 6 bases and J by 4 bases, with 10 bases of the junction left unmatched. Germline V gene sequence: CDR1 MNHEY, CDR2 SVGAGI.